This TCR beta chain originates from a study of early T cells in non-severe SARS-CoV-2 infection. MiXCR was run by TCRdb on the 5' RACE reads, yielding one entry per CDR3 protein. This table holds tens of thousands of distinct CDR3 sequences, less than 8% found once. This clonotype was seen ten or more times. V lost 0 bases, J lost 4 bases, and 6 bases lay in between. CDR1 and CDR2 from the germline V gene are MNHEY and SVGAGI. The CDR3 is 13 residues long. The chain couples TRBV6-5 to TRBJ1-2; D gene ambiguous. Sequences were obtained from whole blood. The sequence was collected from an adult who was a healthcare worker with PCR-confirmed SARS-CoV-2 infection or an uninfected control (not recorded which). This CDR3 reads CASSYSPAYGYTF. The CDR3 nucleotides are TGTGCCAGCAGTTACTCCCCGGCCTATGGCTACACCTTC.